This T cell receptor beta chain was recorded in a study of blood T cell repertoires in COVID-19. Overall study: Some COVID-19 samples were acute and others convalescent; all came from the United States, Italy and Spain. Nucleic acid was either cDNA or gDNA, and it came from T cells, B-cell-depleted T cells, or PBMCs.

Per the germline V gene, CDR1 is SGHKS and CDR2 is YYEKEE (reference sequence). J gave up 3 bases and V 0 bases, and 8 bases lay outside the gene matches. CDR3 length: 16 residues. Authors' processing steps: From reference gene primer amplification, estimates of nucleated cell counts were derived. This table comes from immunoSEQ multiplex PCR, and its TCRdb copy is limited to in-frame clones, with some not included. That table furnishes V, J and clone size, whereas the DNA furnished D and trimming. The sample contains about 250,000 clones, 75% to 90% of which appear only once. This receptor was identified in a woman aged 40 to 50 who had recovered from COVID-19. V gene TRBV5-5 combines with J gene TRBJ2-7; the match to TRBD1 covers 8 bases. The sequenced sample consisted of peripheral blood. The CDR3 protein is CASSLGQGASLYEQYF. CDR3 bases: TGTGCCAGCAGCTTGGGTCAGGGGGCTTCCCTCTACGAGCAGTACTTC.